This record looks at one TCR beta chain sequence and its context. Genomic DNA of unsorted samples came from 90 million or so PBMCs. The sample originates from a study of shared clonotypes between healthy human individuals. The assay was carried out at the deep level. Profiled with immunoSEQ multiplex PCR; TCRdb holds only in-frame clones, not every one. The data show about 520,000 clones, over 75% seen once. Germline V gene sequence: CDR1 SGHRS, CDR2 YFSETQ. V dropped 4 bases and J dropped 1 base, with 15 bases sitting between them. The CDR3 contains 15 residues. V usage is TRBV5-1 and J usage is TRBJ2-7, with D maybe TRBD1 (7 bases). What was sequenced was PBMCs. The receptor was derived from a woman aged 40-49 years in good health. Some clones in this sample may be carry-over from other donors' samples. CDR3 in amino acids: CASSPGDSNSYEQYF. As DNA, the CDR3 is TGCGCCAGCAGCCCGGGGGACAGTAATTCCTACGAGCAGTACTTC.